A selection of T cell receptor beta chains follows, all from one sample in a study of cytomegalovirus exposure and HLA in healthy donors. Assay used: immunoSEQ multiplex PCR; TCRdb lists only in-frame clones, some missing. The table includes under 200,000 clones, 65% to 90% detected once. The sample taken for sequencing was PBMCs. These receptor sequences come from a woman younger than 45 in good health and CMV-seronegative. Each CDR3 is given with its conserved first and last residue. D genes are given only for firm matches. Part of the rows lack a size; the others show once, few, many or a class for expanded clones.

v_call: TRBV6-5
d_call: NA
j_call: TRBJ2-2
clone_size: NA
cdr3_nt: TGTGCCAGCAGTGCCTACAGGGAGCGGGAGCTGTTTTTT
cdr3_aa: CASSAYRERELFF

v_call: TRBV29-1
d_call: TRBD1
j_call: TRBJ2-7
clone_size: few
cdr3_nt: TGCAGCGCCCGGCGGACAGGGGGATACGAGCAGTACTTC
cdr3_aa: CSARRTGGYEQYF

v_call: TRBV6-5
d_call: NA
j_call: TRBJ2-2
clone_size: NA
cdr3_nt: TGTGCCAGCCTCGGAGTCAGGGCCGGGGAGCTGTTTTTT
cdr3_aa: CASLGVRAGELFF

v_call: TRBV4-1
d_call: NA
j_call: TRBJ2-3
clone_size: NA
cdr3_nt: TGCGCCAGCAGCCACACACCCCCGCCTCGGGGCACAGATACGCAGTATTTT
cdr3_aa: CASSHTPPPRGTDTQYF

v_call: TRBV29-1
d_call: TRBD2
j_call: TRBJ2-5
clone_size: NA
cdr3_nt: TGCAGCGCCGGACTAGCGGGAGAGACCCAGTACTTC
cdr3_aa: CSAGLAGETQYF

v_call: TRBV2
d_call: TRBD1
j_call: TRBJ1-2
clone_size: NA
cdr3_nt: TGTGCCAGACAGATCCCCCCGGGACAGGGCCTCGGGGACTATGGCTACACCTTC
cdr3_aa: CARQIPPGQGLGDYGYTF

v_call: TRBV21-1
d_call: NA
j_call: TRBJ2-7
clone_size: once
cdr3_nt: TGTGCCGGCGAGACAGGATCCTACGAGCAGTACTTC
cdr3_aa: CAGETGSYEQYF

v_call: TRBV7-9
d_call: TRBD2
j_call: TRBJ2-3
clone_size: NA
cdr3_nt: TGTGCCAGCAGCTTCAACCGAGGCGCGGGGGGCACAGATACGCAGTATTTT
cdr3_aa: CASSFNRGAGGTDTQYF

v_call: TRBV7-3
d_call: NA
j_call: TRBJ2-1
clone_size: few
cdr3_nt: TGTGCCAGCAGCAAAGATGACCGGAGCTCCTACAATGAGCAGTTCTTC
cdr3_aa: CASSKDDRSSYNEQFF

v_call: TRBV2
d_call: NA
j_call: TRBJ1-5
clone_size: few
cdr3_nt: TGTGCCAGCAGTGTTTCGGGGGGCCGCAATCAGCCCCAGCATTTT
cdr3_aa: CASSVSGGRNQPQHF

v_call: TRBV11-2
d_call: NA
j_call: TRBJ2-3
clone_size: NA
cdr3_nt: TGTGCCAGCAGCTTAGAGAGGACAGATACGCAGTATTTT
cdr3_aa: CASSLERTDTQYF

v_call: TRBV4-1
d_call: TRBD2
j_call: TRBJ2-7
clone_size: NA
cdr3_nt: TGCGCCAGCAGCCAAGTAACGGCGACTAGCGGGAGATACGAGCAGTACTTC
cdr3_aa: CASSQVTATSGRYEQYF

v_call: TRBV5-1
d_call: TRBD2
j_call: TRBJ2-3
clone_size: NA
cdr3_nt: TGCGCCAGCAGCTCCCTAGCGGGGGATACGCAGTATTTT
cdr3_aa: CASSSLAGDTQYF